Listed below are T cell receptor beta chains from one sample, sequenced in a study of blood T cell repertoires in COVID-19. Generated by immunoSEQ multiplex PCR, the TCRdb table keeps only in-frame clones and is missing some. Seen here are over 250,000 clones, 88% observed once, and the top ten hold around 3%. The specimen was PBMCs or T cells enriched from blood (not recorded which). The receptors come from a woman aged 50 to 60 who had recovered from COVID-19. Each CDR3 is given with its conserved first and last residue. A D gene is named only where the DNA matches it firmly. The size of a clone is reported for some rows only, either as once, few or many, or as a class for expanded clones.

>TRBJ2-7|TRBV7-2|once|TRBD2
CASSPGLAGRYEQYF
TGTGCCAGCAGCCCGGGACTAGCGGGCCGATACGAGCAGTACTTC
>TRBJ2-2|TRBV29-1|NA|TRBD1
CSVADRGRSTGELFF
TGCAGCGTCGCCGACAGGGGGCGGAGCACCGGGGAGCTGTTTTTT
>TRBJ2-1|TRBV5-6|NA|NA
CASSWRTRRNEQFF
TGTGCCAGCAGCTGGAGGACCCGGCGCAATGAGCAGTTCTTC
>TRBJ1-1|TRBV11-2|few|TRBD1
CASSRTGTGAGEAFF
TGTGCCAGCAGCCGCACCGGGACAGGGGCGGGTGAAGCTTTCTTT
>TRBJ1-1|TRBV28|NA|TRBD1
CASRFTGGRGEAFF
TGTGCCAGCCGGTTTACAGGGGGGCGGGGTGAAGCTTTCTTT
>TRBJ1-6|TRBV5-1|few|TRBD1
CASSLGQGFRSPLHF
TGCGCCAGCAGCTTGGGACAGGGGTTTCGTTCACCCCTCCACTTT
>TRBJ1-5|TRBV10-1|NA|NA
CASSTTGHLLPQHF
TGCGCCAGCAGTACTACCGGACACCTTCTACCCCAGCATTTT
>TRBJ2-5|TRBV15|NA|NA
CATSRDQGRQETQYF
TGTGCCACCAGCAGAGATCAGGGGAGACAAGAGACCCAGTACTTC
>TRBJ1-1|TRBV27|NA|NA
CASSAGFGNTEAFF
TGTGCCAGCAGCGCAGGGTTCGGGAACACTGAAGCTTTCTTT
>TRBJ2-3|TRBV25-1|NA|TRBD2
CASSEVVGGRAVGDTQYF
TGTGCCAGCAGTGAAGTAGTCGGCGGGAGGGCCGTTGGAGATACGCAGTATTTT
>TRBJ2-7|TRBV15|few|NA
CATSRATGAAYEQYF
TGTGCCACCAGCAGAGCCACCGGTGCCGCCTACGAGCAGTACTTC
>TRBJ1-4|TRBV30|NA|TRBD1
CAWRKGQGLGEKLFF
TGTGCCTGGAGGAAAGGACAGGGTCTTGGCGAAAAACTGTTTTTT
>TRBJ1-6|TRBV27|NA|TRBD1
CASSLRSTGEVFSPLHF
TGTGCCAGCAGTTTGCGCTCGACAGGGGAAGTTTTTTCACCCCTCCACTTT
>TRBJ1-6|TRBV4-2|once|NA
CASSRRDSPLHF
TGTGCCAGCAGCCGGAGGGATTCACCCCTCCACTTT
>TRBJ2-6|TRBV29-1|NA|NA
CSVAGDRLYSGANVLTF
TGCAGCGTTGCCGGAGACAGACTTTATTCTGGGGCCAACGTCCTGACTTTC
>TRBJ1-1|TRBV7-3|NA|TRBD1
CASSAGTEIEAFF
TGTGCCAGCAGCGCTGGGACAGAGATTGAAGCTTTCTTT
>TRBJ1-2|TRBV14|NA|NA
CASSQAVNYGYTF
TGTGCCAGCAGCCAAGCGGTAAACTATGGCTACACCTTC
>TRBJ1-5|TRBV19|NA|NA
CASRAQGGHQPQHF
TGTGCCAGTAGGGCACAGGGAGGGCACCAGCCCCAGCATTTT
>TRBJ1-2|TRBV4-3|NA|TRBD1
CASSQGGQGRGYTF
TGCGCCAGCAGCCAAGGAGGACAGGGACGTGGCTACACCTTC
>TRBJ2-5|TRBV4-3|NA|NA
CASSQDTSRQETQYF
TGCGCCAGCAGCCAAGATACTAGCAGGCAAGAGACCCAGTACTTC
>TRBJ1-5|TRBV27|once|TRBD1
CASSRTGSGGQPQHF
TGTGCCAGCAGCCGGACAGGGTCAGGTGGTCAGCCCCAGCATTTT
>TRBJ2-1|TRBV18|NA|TRBD2
CASSPQMAGTSGNNEQFF
TGTGCCAGCTCACCCCAAATGGCCGGGACTAGCGGGAACAATGAGCAGTTCTTC
>TRBJ2-7|TRBV7-2|NA|NA
CASSLDAYYEQYF
TGTGCCAGCAGCTTAGACGCGTACTACGAGCAGTACTTC
>TRBJ2-5|TRBV6-2/TRBV6-3|NA|TRBD1
CASSPRDRDKETQYF
TGTGCCAGCAGTCCCCGGGACAGGGACAAGGAGACCCAGTACTTC
>TRBJ2-3|TRBV30|NA|TRBD1
CAWSGDRRDTQYF
TGTGCCTGGAGTGGGGACAGGCGGGATACGCAGTATTTT
>TRBJ2-1|TRBV7-3|NA|TRBD1
CASSLSRDRGLNEQFF
TGTGCCAGCAGCTTATCTAGGGACAGGGGGCTCAATGAGCAGTTCTTC
>TRBJ1-6|TRBV28|NA|TRBD1
CASRSGTAHNSPLHF
TGTGCCAGCAGATCCGGGACAGCCCATAATTCACCCCTCCACTTT
>TRBJ1-2|TRBV2|NA|NA
CAIAQGNYGYTF
TGTGCCATAGCTCAGGGTAACTATGGCTACACCTTC
>TRBJ2-1|TRBV19|NA|TRBD1
CASSVGGTGGDEQFF
TGTGCCAGTAGTGTCGGCGGGACAGGGGGAGATGAGCAGTTCTTC
>TRBJ1-4|TRBV28|NA|TRBD1
CASSRYQGANEKLFF
TGTGCCAGCAGCCGATACCAGGGGGCTAATGAAAAACTGTTTTTT
>TRBJ1-2|TRBV19|NA|NA
CASSIGRGDWSGYTF
TGTGCCAGTAGTATCGGTAGGGGTGACTGGAGTGGCTACACCTTC
>TRBJ1-6|TRBV7-9|NA|NA
CASSLVWPDNSPLHF
TGTGCCAGCAGCTTAGTTTGGCCAGATAATTCACCCCTCCACTTT
>TRBJ2-3|TRBV3-1/TRBV3-2|NA|TRBD2
CASSQELLAGGTDTQYF
TGTGCCAGCAGCCAAGAATTACTAGCGGGTGGAACAGATACGCAGTATTTT
>TRBJ2-7|TRBV28|NA|TRBD1
CASSLSQGPYEQYF
TGTGCCAGCAGTTTATCACAGGGGCCCTACGAGCAGTACTTC
>TRBJ2-5|TRBV5-6|NA|TRBD2
CASSSTSGKETQYF
TGTGCCAGCAGCTCTACTAGCGGAAAAGAGACCCAGTACTTC
>TRBJ1-4|TRBV30|NA|TRBD1
CAWSAGTGGRGINEKLFF
TGTGCCTGGAGCGCCGGGACAGGCGGGCGCGGGATTAATGAAAAACTGTTTTTT
>TRBJ1-4|TRBV20-1|few|NA
CSASHSNEKLFF
TGCAGTGCTAGTCACAGTAATGAAAAACTGTTTTTT
>TRBJ2-5|TRBV13|NA|NA
CASSFGLGLAVQETQYF
TGTGCCAGCAGCTTTGGGCTTGGGCTAGCCGTACAAGAGACCCAGTACTTC
>TRBJ1-1|TRBV28|NA|NA
CASIGTGTKNTEAFF
TGTGCCAGCATCGGTACCGGGACAAAAAACACTGAAGCTTTCTTT
>TRBJ2-7|TRBV5-8|NA|NA
CASSLAIEQYF
TGTGCCAGCAGCTTGGCTATCGAGCAGTACTTC
>TRBJ2-7|TRBV6-2/TRBV6-3|NA|TRBD2
CASSYSAGSGRAEQYF
TGTGCCAGCAGTTACTCCGCGGGTAGCGGGAGGGCCGAGCAGTACTTC
>TRBJ2-7|TRBV19|NA|NA
CASSIHNSYEQYF
TGTGCCAGTAGTATACACAACTCCTACGAGCAGTACTTC
>TRBJ2-5|TRBV6-5|NA|NA
CATLRTASTQETQYF
TGTGCCACCCTCCGGACAGCGTCCACACAAGAGACCCAGTACTTC
>TRBJ2-7|TRBV2|NA|NA
CASSDVAAAHYEQYF
TGTGCCAGCAGTGACGTGGCCGCGGCCCACTACGAGCAGTACTTC
>TRBJ1-2|TRBV18|NA|TRBD1
CASSPRTGRNNYGYTF
TGTGCCAGCTCACCACGGACAGGGCGCAATAACTATGGCTACACCTTC
>TRBJ2-5|TRBV11-2|NA|TRBD2
CASSLVAGVETQYF
TGTGCCAGCAGCCTGGTAGCGGGAGTAGAGACCCAGTACTTC
>TRBJ2-2|TRBV4-2|NA|NA
CASSQIDISGELFF
TGTGCCAGCAGCCAGATAGATATTAGCGGGGAGCTGTTTTTT
>TRBJ2-7|TRBV28|NA|NA
CASSLNLGTVGGYEQYF
TGTGCCAGCAGTCTGAATCTAGGGACAGTGGGGGGCTACGAGCAGTACTTC
>TRBJ1-5|TRBV28|NA|NA
CASSLWGGPQHF
TGTGCCAGCAGTTTATGGGGGGGGCCCCAGCATTTT
>TRBJ2-6|TRBV7-6|NA|NA
CASSLVNSGANVLTF
TGTGCCAGCAGCTTAGTTAACTCTGGGGCCAACGTCCTGACTTTC
>TRBJ2-7|TRBV7-6|NA|TRBD1
CASSQITGVGEQYF
TGTGCCAGCAGCCAAATCACAGGGGTAGGGGAGCAGTACTTC
>TRBJ1-2|TRBV5-6|once|TRBD1
CASSLAGQGAGGYTF
TGTGCCAGCAGCTTGGCCGGACAGGGGGCGGGCGGCTACACCTTC
>TRBJ1-6|TRBV19|NA|TRBD1
CASSPNTGGRSPLHF
TGTGCCAGTAGTCCAAACACAGGGGGGAGATCACCCCTCCACTTT
>TRBJ1-5|TRBV11-2|NA|NA
CASSLAQNQPQHF
TGTGCCAGCAGCTTAGCGCAGAATCAGCCCCAGCATTTT
>TRBJ2-3|TRBV11-2|once|TRBD1
CASSRGQGRSTDTQYF
TGTGCCAGCAGCAGAGGACAGGGGAGGAGCACAGATACGCAGTATTTT
>TRBJ1-1|TRBV28|once|NA
CASSLTGSKAFF
TGTGCCAGCAGCCTAACAGGGTCGAAGGCTTTCTTT
>TRBJ2-1|TRBV19|few|NA
CASSPYRYGTGGDEQFF
TGTGCCAGTAGCCCTTATAGATATGGTACCGGAGGGGATGAGCAGTTCTTC